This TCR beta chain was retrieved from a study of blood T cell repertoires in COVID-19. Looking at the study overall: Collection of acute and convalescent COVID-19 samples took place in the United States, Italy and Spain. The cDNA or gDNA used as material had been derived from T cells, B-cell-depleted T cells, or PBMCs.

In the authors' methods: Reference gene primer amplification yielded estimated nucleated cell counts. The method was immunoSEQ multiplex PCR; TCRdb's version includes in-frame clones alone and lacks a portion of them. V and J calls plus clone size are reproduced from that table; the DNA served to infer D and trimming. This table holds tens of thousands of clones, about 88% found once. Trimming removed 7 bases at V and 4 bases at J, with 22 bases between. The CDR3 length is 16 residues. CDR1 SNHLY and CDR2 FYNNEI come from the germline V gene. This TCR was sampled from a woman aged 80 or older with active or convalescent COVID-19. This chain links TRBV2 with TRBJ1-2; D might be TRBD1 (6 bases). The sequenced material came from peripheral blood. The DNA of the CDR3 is TGTGCCAGCAACGCCGGGACACATGCCCCCGGCTATGGCTACACCTTC. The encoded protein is CASNAGTHAPGYGYTF.